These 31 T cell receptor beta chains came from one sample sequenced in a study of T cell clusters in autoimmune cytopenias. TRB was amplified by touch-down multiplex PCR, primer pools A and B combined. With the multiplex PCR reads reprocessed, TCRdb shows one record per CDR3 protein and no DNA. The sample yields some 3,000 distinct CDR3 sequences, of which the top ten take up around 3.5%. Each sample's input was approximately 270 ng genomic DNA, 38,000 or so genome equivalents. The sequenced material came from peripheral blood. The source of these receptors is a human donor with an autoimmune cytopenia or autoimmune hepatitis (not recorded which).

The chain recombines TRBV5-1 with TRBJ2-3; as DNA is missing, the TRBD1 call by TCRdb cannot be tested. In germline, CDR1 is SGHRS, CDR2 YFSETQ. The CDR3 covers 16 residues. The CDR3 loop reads CASSRGGDSGTDTQYF.

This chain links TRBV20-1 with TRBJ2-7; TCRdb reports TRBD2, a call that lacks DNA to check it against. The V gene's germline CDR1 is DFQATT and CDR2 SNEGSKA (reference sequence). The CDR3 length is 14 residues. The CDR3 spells CSAPIGTRGDEQYF.

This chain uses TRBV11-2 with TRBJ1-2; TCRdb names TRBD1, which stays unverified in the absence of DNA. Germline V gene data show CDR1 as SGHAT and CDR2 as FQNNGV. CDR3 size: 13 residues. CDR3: CASSLQGLRGYTF.

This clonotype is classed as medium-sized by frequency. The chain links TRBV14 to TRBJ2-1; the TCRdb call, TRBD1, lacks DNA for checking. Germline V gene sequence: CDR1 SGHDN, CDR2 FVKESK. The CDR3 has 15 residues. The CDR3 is CASSTHPGSFNEQFF.

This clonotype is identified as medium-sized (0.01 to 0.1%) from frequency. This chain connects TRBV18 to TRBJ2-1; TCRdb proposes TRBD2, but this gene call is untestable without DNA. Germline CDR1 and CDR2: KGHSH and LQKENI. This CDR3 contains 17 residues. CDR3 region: CASSPAPGGRVYNEQFF.

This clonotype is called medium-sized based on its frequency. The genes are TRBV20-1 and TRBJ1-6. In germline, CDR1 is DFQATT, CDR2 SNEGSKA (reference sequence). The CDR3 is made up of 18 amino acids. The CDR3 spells CSARDLGNFLEYNSPLHF.

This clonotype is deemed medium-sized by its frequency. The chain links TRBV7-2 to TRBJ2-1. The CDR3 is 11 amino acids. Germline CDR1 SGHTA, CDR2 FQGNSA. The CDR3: CASSLFGEQFF.

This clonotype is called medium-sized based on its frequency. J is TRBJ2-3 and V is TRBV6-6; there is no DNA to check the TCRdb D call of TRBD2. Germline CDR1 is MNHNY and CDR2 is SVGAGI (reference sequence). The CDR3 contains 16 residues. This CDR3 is CASSLRLAGNTDTQYF.

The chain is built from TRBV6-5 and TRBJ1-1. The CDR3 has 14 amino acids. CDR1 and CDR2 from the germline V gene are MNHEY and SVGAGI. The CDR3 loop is CATSDFSPNTEAFF.

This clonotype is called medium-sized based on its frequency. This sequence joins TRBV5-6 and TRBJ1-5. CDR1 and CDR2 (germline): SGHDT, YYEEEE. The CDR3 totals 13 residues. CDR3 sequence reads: CASSLGLSQPQHF.

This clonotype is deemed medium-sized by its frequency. The CDR3 region is CASRPPGQDGYTF. The chain couples TRBV6-5 to TRBJ1-2; TCRdb proposes TRBD1, but this gene call is untestable without DNA. This CDR3 has 13 residues. CDR1 MNHEY and CDR2 SVGAGI come from the germline V gene.

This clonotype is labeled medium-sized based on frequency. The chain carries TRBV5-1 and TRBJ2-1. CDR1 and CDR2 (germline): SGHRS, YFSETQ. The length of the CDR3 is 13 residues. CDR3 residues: CASSLGMNNEQFF.

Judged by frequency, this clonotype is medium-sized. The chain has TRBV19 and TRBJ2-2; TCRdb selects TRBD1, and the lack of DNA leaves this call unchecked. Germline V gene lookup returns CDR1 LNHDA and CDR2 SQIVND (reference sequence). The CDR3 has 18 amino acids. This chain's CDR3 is CASRLTGGLIVGTGELFF.

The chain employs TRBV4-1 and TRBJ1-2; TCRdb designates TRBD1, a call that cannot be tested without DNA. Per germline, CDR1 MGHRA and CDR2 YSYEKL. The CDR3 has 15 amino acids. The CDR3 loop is CASSQDWGQNYGYTF.

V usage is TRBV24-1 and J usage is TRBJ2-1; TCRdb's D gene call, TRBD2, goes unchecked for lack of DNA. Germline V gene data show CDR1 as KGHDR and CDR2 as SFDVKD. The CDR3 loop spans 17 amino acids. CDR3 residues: CATSATSGSENGNEQFF.

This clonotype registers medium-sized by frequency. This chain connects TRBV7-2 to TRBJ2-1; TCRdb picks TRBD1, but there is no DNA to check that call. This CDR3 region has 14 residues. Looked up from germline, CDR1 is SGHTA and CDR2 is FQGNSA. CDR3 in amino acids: CASSLVVRVNEQFF. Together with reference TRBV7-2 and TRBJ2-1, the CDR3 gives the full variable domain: GAGVSQSPSNKVTEKGKDVELRCDPISGHTALYWYRQSLGQGLEFLIYFQGNSAPDKSGLPSDRFSAERTGGSVSTLTIQRTQQEDSAVYLCASSLVVRVNEQFFGPGTRLTVL.

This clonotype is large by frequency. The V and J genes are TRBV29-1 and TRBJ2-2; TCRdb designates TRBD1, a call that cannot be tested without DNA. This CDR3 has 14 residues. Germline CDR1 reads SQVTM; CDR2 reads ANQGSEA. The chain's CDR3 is CSVGTTGDTGELFF.

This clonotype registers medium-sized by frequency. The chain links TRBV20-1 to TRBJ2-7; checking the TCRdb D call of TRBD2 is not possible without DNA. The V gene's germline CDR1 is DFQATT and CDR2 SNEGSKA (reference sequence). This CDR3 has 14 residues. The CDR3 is CSARGTSGRYEQYF.

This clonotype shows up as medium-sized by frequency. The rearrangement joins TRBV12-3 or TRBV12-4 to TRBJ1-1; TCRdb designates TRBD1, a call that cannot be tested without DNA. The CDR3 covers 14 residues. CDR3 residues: CASSLTGGSPEAFF.

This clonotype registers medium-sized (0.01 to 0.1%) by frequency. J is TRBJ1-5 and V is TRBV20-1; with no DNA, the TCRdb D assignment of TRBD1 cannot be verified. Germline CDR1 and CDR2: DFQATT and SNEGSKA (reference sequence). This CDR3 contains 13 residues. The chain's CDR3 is CSARRQRDQPQHF.

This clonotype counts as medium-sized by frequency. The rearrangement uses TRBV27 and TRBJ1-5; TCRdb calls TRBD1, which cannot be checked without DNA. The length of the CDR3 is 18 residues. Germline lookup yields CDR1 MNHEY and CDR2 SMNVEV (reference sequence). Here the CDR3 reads CASRPGLNRGQLNQPQHF.

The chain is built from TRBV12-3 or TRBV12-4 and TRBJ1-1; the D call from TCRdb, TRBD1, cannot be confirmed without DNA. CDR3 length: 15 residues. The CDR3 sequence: CASSSRTGMDTEAFF.

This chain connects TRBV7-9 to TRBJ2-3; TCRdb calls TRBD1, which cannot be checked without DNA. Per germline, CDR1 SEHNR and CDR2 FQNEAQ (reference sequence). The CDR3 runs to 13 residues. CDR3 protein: CASSLVAPKTQYF.

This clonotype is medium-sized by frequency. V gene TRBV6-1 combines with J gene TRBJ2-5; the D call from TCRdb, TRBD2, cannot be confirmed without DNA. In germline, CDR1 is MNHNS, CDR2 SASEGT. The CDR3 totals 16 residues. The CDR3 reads CASSSGTVDFRETQYF.

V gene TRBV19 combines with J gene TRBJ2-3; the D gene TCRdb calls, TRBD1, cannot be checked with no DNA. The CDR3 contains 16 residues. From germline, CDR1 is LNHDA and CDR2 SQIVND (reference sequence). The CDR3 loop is CASSFAGTGDTDTQYF.

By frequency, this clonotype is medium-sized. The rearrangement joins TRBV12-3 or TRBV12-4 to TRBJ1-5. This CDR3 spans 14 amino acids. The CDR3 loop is CASSLVRADQPQHF.

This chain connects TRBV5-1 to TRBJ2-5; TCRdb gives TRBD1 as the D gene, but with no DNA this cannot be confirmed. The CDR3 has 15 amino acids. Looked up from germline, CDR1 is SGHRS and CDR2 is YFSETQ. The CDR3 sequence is CASSLRGSWRETQYF.

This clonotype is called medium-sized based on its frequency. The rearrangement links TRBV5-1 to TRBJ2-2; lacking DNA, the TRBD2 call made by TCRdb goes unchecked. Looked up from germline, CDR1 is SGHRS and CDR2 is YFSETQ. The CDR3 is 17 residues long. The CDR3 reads CASSLAAGVSNTGELFF.

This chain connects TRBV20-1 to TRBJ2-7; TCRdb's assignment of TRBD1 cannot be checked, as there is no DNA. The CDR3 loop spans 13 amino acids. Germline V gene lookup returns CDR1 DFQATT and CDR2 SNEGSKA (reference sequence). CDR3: CSAPPGTAYEQYF.

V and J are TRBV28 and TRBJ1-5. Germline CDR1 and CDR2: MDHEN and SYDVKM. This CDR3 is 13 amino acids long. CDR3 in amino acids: CASVAGSNQPQHF.

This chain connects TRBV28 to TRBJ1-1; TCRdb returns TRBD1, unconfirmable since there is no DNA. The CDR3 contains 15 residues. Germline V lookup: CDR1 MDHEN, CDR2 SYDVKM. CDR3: CASSTTGATNTEAFF.